This entry describes one T cell receptor (beta chain). With survey level as its setting, the immunoSEQ assay was v3.0. Sequencing set out to capture about 40,000-55,000 T-cell genomes per sample. Clones were sequenced by immunoSEQ multiplex PCR, and TCRdb holds only the in-frame ones, with some missing. Of 35,000 to 55,000 clones listed, roughly 96% were seen once; the top ten hold 2.7%. This record belongs to a study of long-term antiretroviral therapy in people with HIV. The CDR3 is 13 amino acids. Trimming took off 5 bases at V and 4 bases at J, with 12 bases between the two ends. Germline loops: CDR1 SGHVS, CDR2 FNYEAQ.

The chain recombines TRBV7-6 with TRBJ2-7; D gene uncertain. The sequence was obtained from a woman aged 45-65 years with HIV. The source material was unsorted PBMCs, sampled 3.7 years after starting antiretroviral therapy. The CDR3 reads CASSHGTEYEQYF. Here the CDR3 DNA reads TGTGCCAGCAGCCACGGAACCGAATACGAGCAGTACTTC.